A selection of T cell receptor beta chains follows, all from one sample in a study of T-cell memory formation after mild COVID-19. TCRdb reanalysed the 5' RACE reads using MiXCR and keeps one entry per CDR3 protein. This sample has about 290,000 distinct CDR3 sequences, with around 15% found just once. Sample: PBMCs or a T cell subset sorted from them (not recorded which). The origin of the receptors is a man between 18 and 35 years old who had mild COVID-19 (a few samples of this study predate the infection). Cell type and time point are not known. Each CDR3 is given with its conserved first and last residue. Each record gives: V gene, D gene, J gene, clone size, CDR3 DNA, CDR3 protein. D genes are given only for firm matches. A clone size is listed for some rows: how often the clone was seen (once, few, many), or a class if it is expanded.

TRBV25-1	NA	TRBJ2-1	NA	TGTGCCAGCAGTGAATCTTCACGGAGGCCCAGCTCCTACAATGAGCAGTTCTTC	CASSESSRRPSSYNEQFF
TRBV7-2	NA	TRBJ2-3	few	TGTGCCAGCAGCCCCCTGTTGGCGACAGATACGCAGTATTTT	CASSPLLATDTQYF
TRBV7-2	TRBD2	TRBJ2-3	few	TGTGCCAGCAGCTGGGCGCGGGGGGGCCCAGATACGCAGTATTTT	CASSWARGGPDTQYF
TRBV5-1	TRBD2	TRBJ2-5	many	TGCGCCAGCAGCCCCGGACTAGCGGGGCAAGAGACCCAGTACTTC	CASSPGLAGQETQYF
TRBV7-9	NA	TRBJ1-3	few	TGTGCCAGCAGCTTAGGAGGGGCCCGCTCTGGAAACACCATATATTTT	CASSLGGARSGNTIYF
TRBV4-3	NA	TRBJ2-7	few	TGCGCCAGCAGCCAAGATAGGTCGTCCAGGGGCAACTACGAGCAGTACTTC	CASSQDRSSRGNYEQYF
TRBV12-3/TRBV12-4	TRBD1	TRBJ1-5	few	TGTGCCAGCAGTTTGAGTCAGGGGGGCTATCAGCCCCAGCATTTT	CASSLSQGGYQPQHF
TRBV4-2	TRBD2	TRBJ2-1	few	TGTGCCAGCAGCCAAGAAATAAGCGGGGGTTACAATGAGCAGTTCTTC	CASSQEISGGYNEQFF
TRBV29-1	NA	TRBJ2-7	NA	TGCAGCGTTGAAGGGGTGGGGGTTCCCAGAGGCCGCGAGCAGTACTTC	CSVEGVGVPRGREQYF
TRBV5-1	NA	TRBJ1-2	NA	TGCGCCAGCAGCTTGGGGGACGGAGTCTATGGCTACACCTTC	CASSLGDGVYGYTF
TRBV12-3/TRBV12-4	NA	TRBJ1-1	NA	TGTGCCAGCAGATCCAGGGGTCGGCACACTGAAGCTTTCTTT	CASRSRGRHTEAFF
TRBV3-1	NA	TRBJ2-6	few	TGTGCCAGCAGCCAGAGATATGCAGGGTCTGGGGCCAACGTCCTGACTTTC	CASSQRYAGSGANVLTF
TRBV7-2	NA	TRBJ1-1	many	TGTGCCAGCAGACCTACAGGGTTTAGTACTGAAGCTTTCTTT	CASRPTGFSTEAFF
TRBV5-1	TRBD2	TRBJ2-1	NA	TGCGCCAGCAGTACCCGACTAGCTTATGAGCAGTTCTTC	CASSTRLAYEQFF
TRBV5-1	TRBD1	TRBJ2-1	NA	TGCGCCAGCAGCCCCACAGGGGGCCATGAGCAGTTCTTC	CASSPTGGHEQFF
TRBV20-1	NA	TRBJ2-3	few	TGCAGTGCCCCCGTGGATACGCAGTATTTT	CSAPVDTQYF
TRBV29-1	NA	TRBJ2-7	NA	TGCAGCGTTGTTCGCCCGGGGCGGTACGAGCAGTACTTC	CSVVRPGRYEQYF
TRBV7-2	TRBD1	TRBJ1-2	NA	TGTGCCAGCAGCTTAGGGGGCAGGGGGTTCTCTGGCTACACCTTC	CASSLGGRGFSGYTF
TRBV6-5	TRBD2	TRBJ2-3	many	TGTGCCAGCAGTTACTCGAGTGGCGGGGGACTCACAGATACGCAGTATTTT	CASSYSSGGGLTDTQYF
TRBV20-1	NA	TRBJ1-4	few	TGCAGTGCTAGGATCCAGGAAAAACTGTTTTTT	CSARIQEKLFF
TRBV5-1	TRBD2	TRBJ2-5	NA	TGCGCCAGCAGCTATGCGGGGGTGGAGACCCAGTACTTC	CASSYAGVETQYF
TRBV20-1	NA	TRBJ1-2	NA	TGCAGTGCTGGGGAGTATGGCTACACCTTC	CSAGEYGYTF
TRBV7-2	NA	TRBJ2-3	few	TGTGCCAGCAGTTCCGCGAGAGGCGGGGGCCTTTTTAGCACAGATACGCAGTATTTT	CASSSARGGGLFSTDTQYF
TRBV6-5	TRBD1	TRBJ2-7	many	TGTGCCAGCAGCCCCCAGAGGGGGCAGTCCTACGAGCAGTACTTC	CASSPQRGQSYEQYF
TRBV28	NA	TRBJ1-2	NA	TGTGCCAGCAGGCGGGGAGCTTTTTTGGGCTACACCTTC	CASRRGAFLGYTF
TRBV5-5	NA	TRBJ1-6	NA	TGTGCCAGCAGCCCATTAGGGGGTTCACCCCTCCACTTT	CASSPLGGSPLHF
TRBV3-1	NA	TRBJ2-3	NA	TGTGCCAGCAGCCGCCACGGGGGCACCACAGATACGCAGTATTTT	CASSRHGGTTDTQYF
TRBV2	NA	TRBJ1-6	NA	TGTGCCAGCACGCTTGGGGCAGGGGCAAATTCACCCCTCCACTTT	CASTLGAGANSPLHF
TRBV20-1	TRBD1	TRBJ2-1	few	TGCAGTGCTAGAGATCGGGACAGGGGCAATGAGCAGTTCTTC	CSARDRDRGNEQFF
TRBV5-4	NA	TRBJ2-3	many	TGTGCCAGCAGCGCGCGAGATACGCAGTATTTT	CASSARDTQYF
TRBV5-1	NA	TRBJ1-2	NA	TGCGCCAGCAGCTTGGAAAGGCAGACCAATGGCTACACCTTC	CASSLERQTNGYTF
TRBV5-1	NA	TRBJ2-7	many	TGCGCCAGCAGCCTCCATGGGTTCTACGAGCAGTACTTC	CASSLHGFYEQYF
TRBV29-1	TRBD1	TRBJ1-3	NA	TGCAGCGTTGGACAGGGGGCTGGAAACACCATATATTTT	CSVGQGAGNTIYF
TRBV6-1	TRBD1	TRBJ1-6	few	TGTGCCAGCAGTTCGATGACAGGGGGAAATAATTCACCCCTCCACTTT	CASSSMTGGNNSPLHF
TRBV7-2	NA	TRBJ1-2	NA	TGTGCCAGCAGCCCCTTCGGGGGGGCGCGGGGCTACACCTTC	CASSPFGGARGYTF
TRBV7-9	TRBD2	TRBJ2-3	many	TGTGCCAGCAGTTATAGCGGGGGGGCCGGGGCAGATACGCAGTATTTT	CASSYSGGAGADTQYF
TRBV9	TRBD2	TRBJ2-2	few	TGTGCCAGCAGCATGAGCGGGGGGGCATCCGGGGAGCTGTTTTTT	CASSMSGGASGELFF
TRBV4-3	TRBD1	TRBJ2-3	few	TGCGCCAGCAGCCAAGAGGGGACAGGGCTTTTGACAGATACGCAGTATTTT	CASSQEGTGLLTDTQYF
TRBV5-1	TRBD1	TRBJ2-1	few	TGCGCCAGCAGCCCATCAATGCCAGGACAGGGGATTGAGCAGTTCTTC	CASSPSMPGQGIEQFF
TRBV20-1	NA	TRBJ1-5	NA	TGCAGTGCTAGAGCGGGAGGGGGGGGAGGACAGCCCCAGCATTTT	CSARAGGGGGQPQHF
TRBV5-5	NA	TRBJ1-2	NA	TGTGCCAGCAGCCCCGCTGCCTGGGGGTATGGCTACACCTTC	CASSPAAWGYGYTF
TRBV3-1	NA	TRBJ1-6	few	TGTGCCAGCAGCCCGAACCCGGGCAATTCACCCCTCCACTTT	CASSPNPGNSPLHF
TRBV5-1	NA	TRBJ1-1	NA	TGCGCCAGCAGCGGCCTCGGGGTGGCTGAAGCTTTCTTT	CASSGLGVAEAFF
TRBV29-1	TRBD1	TRBJ1-1	few	TGCAGCGGACAGGGACGTTTACTTGAAGCTTTCTTT	CSGQGRLLEAFF
TRBV20-1	NA	TRBJ2-7	NA	TGCAGTGCCGTATCCCCCTACGAGCAGTACTTC	CSAVSPYEQYF
TRBV20-1	NA	TRBJ2-7	NA	TGCAGTGCTAGCGGGGACTCCTACGAGCATTACTTC	CSASGDSYEHYF
TRBV4-2	TRBD2	TRBJ2-5	NA	TGTGCCAGCAGCCAGGGAATTGGCGGGAGCCAGGAGACCCAGTACTTC	CASSQGIGGSQETQYF
TRBV9	TRBD1	TRBJ1-2	NA	TGTGCCAGCAGCGTAGTGGGGACAGGGATATCTAACTATGGCTACACCTTC	CASSVVGTGISNYGYTF
TRBV9	NA	TRBJ1-6	few	TGTGCCAGCAGCCCCAGTTGGGGGACAAATTCACCCCTCCACTTT	CASSPSWGTNSPLHF
TRBV24-1	TRBD1	TRBJ1-5	NA	TGTGCCACCGGTTCGGACAGGGGTAATCAGCCCCAGCATTTT	CATGSDRGNQPQHF
TRBV7-2	NA	TRBJ1-2	few	TGTGCCCCGGGCCCAATCAGCTCACGAGAAAGCTACACCTTC	CAPGPISSRESYTF
TRBV5-1	NA	TRBJ1-2	few	TGCGCCAGCAGCTTGACTTCTAACTATGGCTACACCTTC	CASSLTSNYGYTF